This entry lists 27 T cell receptor beta chains sequenced from one sample in a study of blood T cell repertoires in COVID-19. Libraries were prepared by immunoSEQ multiplex PCR; TCRdb keeps only in-frame clonotypes and omits some of them. The sample lists approximately 280,000 clones; approximately 83% were seen once. The sequenced material came from peripheral blood. These receptors all come from a woman aged 30 to 39 who had recovered from COVID-19.

The chain is built from TRBV7-9 and TRBJ2-7; D possibly corresponds to TRBD2 (6 bases). Trimming left V 5 bases short and J 3 bases short, with 14 bases between. Germline lookup yields CDR1 SEHNR and CDR2 FQNEAQ (reference sequence). The length of the CDR3 is 14 residues. Here the CDR3 reads CASSLGAGLYEQYF. DNA of the CDR3: TGTGCCAGCAGCCTTGGGGCGGGGCTCTACGAGCAGTACTTC.

The chain uses TRBV4-3 and TRBJ2-2; a possible D gene is TRBD2 (6 bases). The V end was cut by 0 bases, the J end by 2 bases, with 13 bases between. Germline V gene data show CDR1 as LGHNA and CDR2 as YSLEER. This CDR3 region has 17 residues. The CDR3 reads CASSQDMVAANTGELFF. The DNA of the CDR3 is TGCGCCAGCAGCCAAGATATGGTAGCGGCAAACACCGGGGAGCTGTTTTTT.

The genes are TRBV29-1 and TRBJ2-7; 7 nucleotides line up with TRBD1. The V segment lost 6 bases and the J segment 3 bases; nucleotides outside the gene matches: 5. The length of the CDR3 is 12 residues. The V gene's germline CDR1 is SQVTM and CDR2 ANQGSEA. The CDR3, as DNA: TGCAGCGTCGGACAGGTTAGCTACGAGCAGTACTTC. This sequence encodes CSVGQVSYEQYF.

This chain's CDR3 is CASSIEANTEAFF. Here the CDR3 DNA reads TGTGCCAGTAGTATAGAGGCGAACACTGAAGCTTTCTTT. J is TRBJ1-1 and V is TRBV19; unclear D gene. The CDR3 sequence is 13 residues long. V was trimmed by 0 bases and J by 1 base, leaving 3 bases between them. The V gene's germline CDR1 is LNHDA and CDR2 SQIVND (reference sequence).

This sequence joins TRBV5-4 and TRBJ1-6; D not resolved. Germline V CDR1 and CDR2: SGHNT, YYREEE (reference sequence). CDR3 size: 15 residues. V was clipped by 4 bases and J by 7 bases, with 15 bases between them. CDR3 loop: CASSADGILNSPLHF. The CDR3 DNA reads as TGTGCCAGCAGCGCGGATGGTATCCTAAATTCACCCCTCCACTTT.

V usage is TRBV28 and J usage is TRBJ1-5; D perhaps matches TRBD1 (5 bases). Germline CDR1 MDHEN, CDR2 SYDVKM. There are 13 residues in the CDR3. Trimming took off 7 bases at V and 6 bases at J, with 13 bases between the two ends. As DNA, the CDR3 is TGTGCCAGCATCTCAGGGATCGGTCAGCCCCAGCATTTT. Protein product: CASISGIGQPQHF.

A single count supports this clone. The rearrangement links TRBV30 to TRBJ2-5, with 9 bases lining up with TRBD1. CDR3 size: 14 residues. Per the germline V gene, CDR1 is GTSNPN and CDR2 is SVGIG (reference sequence). V lost 2 bases to trimming and J lost 6 bases; unmatched junction nucleotides: 7. CDR3 sequence reads: CAWSRLQGAQTQYF. The CDR3, as DNA: TGTGCCTGGAGTCGCCTACAGGGGGCGCAGACCCAGTACTTC.

The J gene is TRBJ2-1, the V gene TRBV19, with TRBD2 matching over 9 bases. This CDR3 spans 15 amino acids. With V trimmed by 2 bases and J by 9 bases, 8 bases remained unmatched. Germline V gene sequence: CDR1 LNHDA, CDR2 SQIVND (reference sequence). The CDR3 region has the DNA TGTGCCAGTAGTATATTCGCGGGGGGGCCTGGTGAGCAGTTCTTC. This codes for CASSIFAGGPGEQFF.

The CDR3 nucleotides read TGTGCCAGAGACAGCTCCTATAATTCACCCCTCCACTTT. Amino acids: CARDSSYNSPLHF. V gene TRBV19 combines with J gene TRBJ1-6; a possible D gene is TRBD1 (5 bases). The V and J ends lost 9 bases and 0 bases respectively, with 6 bases between them. The CDR3 is made up of 13 amino acids. Germline V gene lookup returns CDR1 LNHDA and CDR2 SQIVND (reference sequence).

The rearrangement uses TRBV2 and TRBJ2-3; 8 bases line up with TRBD2. This CDR3 is 15 amino acids long. Germline CDR1 is SNHLY and CDR2 is FYNNEI. J was trimmed by 2 bases and V by 11 bases; bases with no gene match: 12. CDR3 in amino acids: CAGAVEAGATDTQYF. CDR3 coding DNA: TGTGCCGGGGCGGTGGAAGCGGGGGCCACAGATACGCAGTATTTT.

The V and J genes are TRBV27 and TRBJ2-5, with TRBD2 matching 10 bases. Germline assignment: CDR1 MNHEY and CDR2 SMNVEV (reference sequence). Germline trimming cut 5 bases from V and 4 bases from J; bases unmatched to any gene: 4. The CDR3 is 14 residues long. CDR3: CASSPQRGGETQYF. CDR3 nucleotides: TGTGCCAGCAGTCCACAGCGGGGGGGAGAGACCCAGTACTTC.

This clone was counted a few times. V is TRBV7-9 and J is TRBJ2-1; no definite D call. The CDR3 runs to 15 residues. V lost 5 bases to trimming and J lost 6 bases, with 17 bases between them. The germline V gene encodes CDR1 SEHNR and CDR2 FQNEAQ (reference sequence). The CDR3 sequence: CASSPDSLNGNEQFF. DNA for the CDR3: TGTGCCAGCAGCCCAGACTCCTTGAATGGCAATGAGCAGTTCTTC.

The genes are TRBV6-2 or TRBV6-3 and TRBJ1-2; unclear D gene. There are 14 residues in the CDR3. Trimming stripped 2 bases from V and 1 base from J, with 8 bases between. Germline CDR1 is MNHEY and CDR2 is SVGEGT. This CDR3 reads CASSYGRGNYGYTF. CDR3 DNA: TGTGCCAGCAGTTACGGGCGGGGTAACTATGGCTACACCTTC.

The chain recombines TRBV9 with TRBJ2-5; no clear D gene. Per the germline V gene, CDR1 is SGDLS and CDR2 is YYNGEE. The CDR3 loop spans 13 amino acids. V was trimmed by 4 bases and J by 5 bases, leaving 12 bases between them. The CDR3 is CASSPAAHETQYF. CDR3 sequence (DNA): TGTGCCAGCAGCCCCGCGGCCCACGAGACCCAGTACTTC.

The V call is TRBV19, the J call TRBJ1-6, with D maybe TRBD1 (6 bases). The CDR3 is made up of 13 amino acids. Trimming removed 5 bases from V and 8 bases from J, with 10 bases in between. Germline V gene data show CDR1 as LNHDA and CDR2 as SQIVND (reference sequence). CDR3 DNA sequence: TGTGCCAGTAGTTTTTCAGGGGATTCACCCCTCCACTTT. Protein: CASSFSGDSPLHF.

The chain combines TRBV9 with TRBJ2-5; 10 bases match TRBD2. Germline V gene lookup returns CDR1 SGDLS and CDR2 YYNGEE. The CDR3 extends over 15 amino acids. Trimming took 3 bases from V and 2 from J; bases not matched to a gene: 4. The CDR3 region is CASSDRTSGQETQYF. For the CDR3, the DNA is TGTGCCAGCAGCGACCGGACTAGCGGACAAGAGACCCAGTACTTC.

This clone was observed a few times. The chain recombines TRBV6-5 with TRBJ2-2; D may be TRBD1 (5 bases). This CDR3 is built from 14 residues. The germline V and J ends were trimmed by 6 bases and 4 bases, with 12 bases remaining between them. The V gene's germline CDR1 is MNHEY and CDR2 SVGAGI. The CDR3 DNA reads as TGTGCCAGCAGCGCAGGGTTAGTCACCGGGGAGCTGTTTTTT. Translating it yields CASSAGLVTGELFF.

The V gene is TRBV30, the J gene TRBJ1-2, with D possibly TRBD1 on 6 matching bases. The CDR3 consists of 15 residues. The V end was cut by 4 bases, the J end by 0 bases, with 15 bases between. Germline V CDR1 and CDR2: GTSNPN, SVGIG (reference sequence). For the CDR3, the DNA is TGTGCCTGGACCGAAACAGGGAAAGCTAACTATGGCTACACCTTC. This translates into CAWTETGKANYGYTF.

This clone was detected once. The sample contains more than one DNA sequence encoding this CDR3. The chain links TRBV12-3 or TRBV12-4 to TRBJ1-1, with 7 nucleotides matching TRBD1. The CDR3 has 13 amino acids. The ends lost 6 bases at V and 1 base at J; junction bases unmatched: 2. The CDR3 DNA reads TGTGCCAGCAGCCCAGGGGGGAACACTGAAGCTTTCTTT. This codes for CASSPGGNTEAFF.

The V call is TRBV6-2 or TRBV6-3, the J call TRBJ1-2; 9 nucleotides match TRBD1. Per germline, CDR1 MNHEY and CDR2 SVGEGT. The CDR3 has 13 residues. V shed 5 bases and J 5 bases; nucleotides not matched to a gene: 3. The CDR3 region is CASSPDRGYGYTF. The CDR3 DNA follows: TGTGCCAGCAGTCCGGACAGGGGTTATGGCTACACCTTC.

This clone was detected only once. This chain links TRBV15 with TRBJ2-4; D unresolved. The germline CDR1 and CDR2 sequences are LNHNV and YYDKDF (reference sequence). This CDR3 is 12 amino acids long. V was pared by 0 bases and J by 6 bases, with 3 bases between. For the CDR3, the DNA is TGTGCCACCAGCAGAGATCGAAACATTCAGTACTTC. Translation: CATSRDRNIQYF.

The chain joins TRBV5-5 to TRBJ1-1, with a tentative D call TRBD1 (6 bases). The CDR3 runs 19 residues. Trimming cost V 0 bases and J 1 base, with 22 bases left between them. Germline lookup yields CDR1 SGHKS and CDR2 YYEKEE (reference sequence). Here the CDR3 DNA reads TGTGCCAGCAGCTTGGAGGGCTCACCCCCCCGGGGGGCGAACACTGAAGCTTTCTTT. The encoded protein is CASSLEGSPPRGANTEAFF.

The chain joins TRBV10-3 to TRBJ1-5; TRBD1 aligns across 8 bases. In germline, CDR1 is ENHRY, CDR2 SYGVKD. CDR3 length: 15 amino acids. V lost 0 bases and J lost 10; bases outside the gene matches: 8. CDR3 in amino acids: CAISESTRGPQPQHF. In DNA form, the CDR3 reads TGTGCCATCAGTGAGTCGACCAGGGGGCCCCAACCCCAGCATTTT.

The rearrangement uses TRBV6-5 and TRBJ1-1; D ambiguous. The CDR3 has 11 residues. The germline V and J ends were trimmed by 8 bases and 2 bases, with 6 bases remaining between them. In germline, CDR1 is MNHEY, CDR2 SVGAGI. CDR3: CASYFNTEAFF. The CDR3 region has the DNA TGTGCCAGCTATTTCAACACTGAAGCTTTCTTT.

The chain has TRBV5-1 and TRBJ1-1; no firm D call. V dropped 0 bases and J dropped 6 bases, with 12 bases sitting between them. The CDR3 totals 14 residues. Germline V gene sequence: CDR1 SGHRS, CDR2 YFSETQ. The CDR3 DNA is TGCGCCAGCAGCTTGGACACGGGAGACCCTGAAGCTTTCTTT. The encoded protein is CASSLDTGDPEAFF.

The chain recombines TRBV10-3 with TRBJ1-1, with 8 nucleotides matching TRBD1. Germline trimming cut 7 bases from V and 7 bases from J; bases unmatched to any gene: 8. This CDR3 has 13 residues. Looked up from germline, CDR1 is ENHRY and CDR2 is SYGVKD. DNA for the CDR3: TGTGCCATCACCGAGGACAGGGATGGTGAAGCTTTCTTT. Encoded protein: CAITEDRDGEAFF.

The table lists this clone with a few counts. The CDR3 DNA sequence: TGTGCCAGCAGCTTAGCATTCGCTAACTATGGCTACACCTTC. This translates into CASSLAFANYGYTF. The chain uses TRBV7-9 and TRBJ1-2; unclear D gene. The germline V and J ends were trimmed by 0 bases and 0 bases, with 5 bases remaining between them. Germline V gene sequence: CDR1 SEHNR, CDR2 FQNEAQ (reference sequence). The CDR3 sequence is 14 residues long.